The T cell receptor (beta chain) described here comes from a study of blood T cell repertoires in COVID-19. On the study more broadly: Spain, Italy and the United States supplied samples that represented acute and convalescent COVID-19. The analysed material was cDNA or gDNA that came from T cells, B-cell-depleted T cells, or PBMCs.

The germline gives CDR1 KGHDR, CDR2 SFDVKD. The CDR3 length is 15 residues. V was trimmed by 4 bases and J by 2 bases, leaving 14 bases between them. The authors' processing: Scientists estimated how many nucleated cells there were by amplifying reference gene primers. TCRdb keeps only in-frame clones here, not all; method: immunoSEQ multiplex PCR. V and J calls and clone size are as listed in that table; D and trimming were resolved from the DNA. The sample lists more than 90,000 clones; 87% were seen once. Sequencing used peripheral blood. This receptor was obtained from a woman under 40 with acute or convalescent COVID-19. The chain carries TRBV24-1 and TRBJ2-7; a weak D match, TRBD1 (5 bases). This CDR3 is CATSDTSGHPYEQYF. Here the CDR3 DNA reads TGTGCCACCAGTGACACCTCAGGACACCCCTACGAGCAGTACTTC.